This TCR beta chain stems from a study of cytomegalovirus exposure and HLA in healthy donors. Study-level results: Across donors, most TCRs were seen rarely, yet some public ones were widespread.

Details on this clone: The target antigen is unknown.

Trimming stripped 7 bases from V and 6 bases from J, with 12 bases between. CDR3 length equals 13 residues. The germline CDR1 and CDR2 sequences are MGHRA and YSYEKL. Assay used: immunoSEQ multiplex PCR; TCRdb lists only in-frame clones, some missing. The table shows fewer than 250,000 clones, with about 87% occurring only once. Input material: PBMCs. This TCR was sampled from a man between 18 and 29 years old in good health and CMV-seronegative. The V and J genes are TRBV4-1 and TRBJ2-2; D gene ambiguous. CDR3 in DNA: TGCGCCAGCAATAAACCGGGTGCCGGGGAGCTGTTTTTT. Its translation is CASNKPGAGELFF.